This entry lists 21 T cell receptor beta chains sequenced from one sample in a study of glioma-infiltrating T cells. The iRepertoire nested amplicon-rescue multiplex PCR amplified TCR alpha and beta CDR3s from RNA. Each CDR3 protein is one row after TCRdb ran MiXCR on the multiplex PCR reads. The table lists tens of thousands of distinct CDR3 sequences, about a quarter of them singletons. Sequencing used glioma tissue, nonneoplastic brain tissue, or PBMCs (not recorded which). The receptors here all came from a human donor with low-grade glioma or glioblastoma, undergoing nonglioma brain surgery, or in good health (not recorded which).

This clonotype was detected ten times or more. The rearrangement joins TRBV29-1 to TRBJ1-2, with D unresolved. Germline CDR1 is SQVTM and CDR2 is ANQGSEA. This CDR3 has 12 amino acids. Trimming took off 4 bases at V and 5 bases at J, with 11 bases between the two ends. The CDR3 spells CSVGAVLYGYTF. The CDR3, as DNA: TGCAGCGTTGGGGCCGTATTATATGGCTACACCTTC.

This clonotype has only a few counts. CDR3 sequence (DNA): TGTGCCAGCAGCCCCCGGGACGGAGAGCAGTTCTTC. It encodes CASSPRDGEQFF. The rearrangement joins TRBV4-2 to TRBJ2-1; either TRBD1 or TRBD2 may fit D (5 bases each). The V and J ends lost 4 bases and 10 bases respectively, with 11 bases between them. CDR1 LGHNA and CDR2 YNFKEQ come from the germline V gene. The CDR3 loop spans 12 amino acids.

This clonotype was recorded many times. The J gene is TRBJ1-5, the V gene TRBV18; D gene unclear. The CDR3 sequence is 14 residues long. The germline V gene encodes CDR1 KGHSH and CDR2 LQKENI. With 5 bases removed from V and 0 bases from J, the gap between germline ends came to 8 bases. In nucleotides, the CDR3 is TGTGCCAGCTCAGACGGGCCTAGCAATCAGCCCCAGCATTTT. It specifies CASSDGPSNQPQHF.

As to this clonotype: Germline is not matched at one junction end, which may reflect a read error. V and J are TRBV20-1 and TRBJ1-6; TRBD1 aligns across 8 bases. The CDR3 is made up of 17 amino acids. CDR1 DFQATT and CDR2 SNEGSKA come from the germline V gene (reference sequence). In nucleotides, the CDR3 is TGCGGTGCGAAGGACAGGGTTGGCTATGGGTATAATTCACCCCTTCACTTT. It specifies CGAKDRVGYGYNSPLHF.

Ten or more counts support this clonotype. The chain employs TRBV6-1 and TRBJ2-7; TRBD1 aligns across 7 bases. The germline CDR1 and CDR2 sequences are MNHNS and SASEGT. This CDR3 is 17 amino acids long. With 6 bases clipped from V and 6 bases from J, the junction kept 20 bases outside the gene matches. CDR3 nucleotides: TGTGCCAGCAGGCTACGCCCCGGGACAGCAAGTTTAAGCGAGCAGTACTTC. Amino acid sequence: CASRLRPGTASLSEQYF.

In this sample, this clonotype turned up many times. The J gene is TRBJ2-7, the V gene TRBV7-2; D call uncertain. V lost 2 bases and J 2 bases, leaving 4 bases between the germline ends. In germline, CDR1 is SGHTA, CDR2 FQGNSA. This CDR3 spans 12 amino acids. As DNA, the CDR3 is TGTGCCAGCAGCTTAAGCACCTACGAGCAGTACTTC. Its translation is CASSLSTYEQYF.

This clonotype was counted many times. The CDR3 reads CASSWGTGRGQAFF. CDR3 DNA: TGCGCCAGCAGCTGGGGGACAGGGAGGGGTCAAGCTTTCTTT. J is TRBJ1-1 and V is TRBV5-1; 9 bases map to TRBD1. Germline CDR1 and CDR2: SGHRS and YFSETQ. V lost 3 bases, J lost 9 bases, and 9 bases stayed unmatched. This CDR3 has 14 residues.

Many counts were recorded for this clonotype. The rearrangement uses TRBV20-1 and TRBJ2-7; 8 bases are a match to TRBD2. V gave up 6 bases and J gave up 2 bases; unmatched junction bases: 9. The germline CDR1 and CDR2 sequences are DFQATT and SNEGSKA (reference sequence). The CDR3 extends over 14 amino acids. The CDR3 loop reads CSAGIRAGAYEQYF. The CDR3 coding sequence is TGCAGTGCGGGAATTAGAGCGGGAGCCTACGAGCAGTACTTC.

The CDR3 region has the DNA TGTGCCAGCAGCCGGACCGGGACAGGGGACGAGCAGTACTTC. It is translated as CASSRTGTGDEQYF. The chain is built from TRBV12-3 or TRBV12-4 and TRBJ2-7, with 10 bases matching TRBD1. The CDR3 spans 14 residues. The V gene end was trimmed by 6 bases and the J gene end by 5 bases; junction bases not matched to a gene: 7.

This clonotype occurred many times. The chain's CDR3 is CASSQALGDEQFF. CDR3 nucleotides: TGTGCCAGCAGCCAAGCTTTAGGTGATGAGCAGTTCTTC. This rearrangement joins TRBV5-6 to TRBJ2-1; D not certain. V lost 4 bases, J lost 8 bases, and 13 bases lay in between. The CDR3 runs 13 residues. Germline V gene lookup returns CDR1 SGHDT and CDR2 YYEEEE. The whole variable domain, filled in from reference TRBV5-6 and TRBJ2-1, reads DAGVTQSPTHLIKTRGQQVTLRCSPKSGHDTVSWYQQALGQGPQFIFQYYEEEERQRGNFPDRFSGHQFPNYSSELNVNALLLGDSALYLCASSQALGDEQFFGPGTRLTVL.

Remarks on this clonotype: The CDR3 does not end in the conserved phenylalanine or tryptophan, so this is likely a read error. The chain couples TRBV20-1 to TRBJ2-7; possible D gene TRBD2, 6 bases. The length of the CDR3 is 14 residues. The V gene's germline CDR1 is DFQATT and CDR2 SNEGSKA (reference sequence). V was cut by 3 bases and J by 0 bases, with 12 bases left in between. This CDR3 is CSASATGLSYEQYI. CDR3 in DNA: TGCAGTGCTAGTGCGACGGGACTCTCCTACGAGCAGTACATC.

This clonotype has at least ten counts. The chain is built from TRBV2 and TRBJ1-1; D perhaps matches TRBD1 (5 bases). CDR3 size: 13 residues. Per the germline V gene, CDR1 is SNHLY and CDR2 is FYNNEI. Trimming removed 0 bases at V and 7 bases at J, with 9 bases between. The CDR3 reads CASSEASTVEAFF. For the CDR3, the DNA is TGTGCCAGCAGTGAAGCATCGACAGTTGAAGCTTTCTTT.

The sample holds a few counts of this clonotype. The chain links TRBV5-1 to TRBJ2-7; D assignment may be TRBD1 or TRBD2 (5 bases each). Trimming cost V 5 bases and J 2 bases, with 20 bases left between them. Looked up from germline, CDR1 is SGHRS and CDR2 is YFSETQ. The CDR3 is 16 residues long. CDR3 sequence reads: CASSGRAGTPPYEQYF. CDR3 DNA sequence: TGCGCCAGCAGTGGCAGGGCCGGGACCCCACCCTACGAGCAGTACTTC.

This clonotype was detected many times. The CDR3 nucleotides read TGTGCCAGCAGCTTATCAGGGATGGGTGGCTACACCTTC. Its translation: CASSLSGMGGYTF. The chain employs TRBV7-9 and TRBJ1-2, with D possibly TRBD1 on 5 matching bases. CDR1 and CDR2 (germline): SEHNR, FQNEAQ (reference sequence). V was pared by 2 bases and J by 7 bases, with 11 bases between. CDR3 length equals 13 residues.

This clonotype was counted many times. The J gene is TRBJ2-5, the V gene TRBV6-1; a weak D match, TRBD1 (5 bases). The CDR3 loop spans 16 amino acids. Trimming shortened V by 5 bases and J by 1 base, and 17 bases separated the two germline ends. CDR1 is MNHNS, CDR2 SASEGT, per germline. Written as DNA, the CDR3 is TGTGCCAGCAGTCCTCCTCTTGGAAGGGGCCAAGAGACCCAGTACTTC. It translates to CASSPPLGRGQETQYF.

In this sample, this clonotype turned up many times. This CDR3 reads CASSPHSDTEAFF. DNA of the CDR3: TGTGCCAGCTCACCACACAGTGACACTGAAGCTTTCTTT. The rearrangement uses TRBV18 and TRBJ1-1; no firm D call. V was cut by 1 base and J by 3 bases, with 6 bases left in between. From germline, CDR1 is KGHSH and CDR2 LQKENI. The CDR3 runs 13 residues.

J is TRBJ1-4 and V is TRBV18; TRBD1 agrees at 7 bases. The CDR3 runs to 13 residues. Germline trimming cut 4 bases from V and 7 bases from J; bases unmatched to any gene: 3. Germline-derived CDR1 and CDR2 are KGHSH and LQKENI. The CDR3 DNA reads as TGTGCCAGCTCACAGGGGGCTGGTGAAAAACTGTTTTTT. Translated, it gives CASSQGAGEKLFF. Looking up the rest from reference TRBV18 and TRBJ1-4 gives the full variable domain: NAGVMQNPRHLVRRRGQEARLRCSPMKGHSHVYWYRQLPEEGLKFMVYLQKENIIDESGMPKERFSAEFPKEGPSILRIQQVVRGDSAAYFCASSQGAGEKLFFGSGTQLSVL.

At least ten counts were recorded for this clonotype. This chain joins TRBV6-1 and TRBJ2-3; D gene ambiguous. The germline V gene has CDR1 MNHNS and CDR2 SASEGT. CDR3 length: 13 amino acids. The ends were cut back, 5 bases at V and 4 bases at J, with 10 bases in the middle. The CDR3 protein is CASSYLTSDTQYF. The CDR3 DNA reads TGTGCCAGCAGTTACTTGACGTCAGATACGCAGTATTTT.

On this clonotype itself: The junction differs from germline at one of its ends, possibly a read error. The chain uses TRBV6-6 and TRBJ1-3; 7 nucleotides agree with TRBD1. The germline V gene encodes CDR1 MNHNY and CDR2 SVGAGI (reference sequence). The CDR3 length is 14 residues. DNA of the CDR3: TGTGCCAGCGACGTAGGGACAGACCGAAAAACCATATATTTT. It codes for CASDVGTDRKTIYF.

In its sample, this clonotype was seen once. A much larger clone is a single base away; this may be a read error. The chain is built from TRBV18 and TRBJ2-7, with D perhaps TRBD1 or TRBD2 (6 bases each). CDR3 size: 14 residues. CDR1 and CDR2 (germline): KGHSH, LQKENI. The CDR3 region is CASPPERGVYEQYF. DNA of the CDR3: TGTGCCAGCCCACCTGAAAGGGGGGTATACGAGCAGTACTTC.

CDR3 coding DNA: TGTGCCAGCAGCTTACCGGGACAGGGGAAGGGTGATGGCTACACCTTC. This codes for CASSLPGQGKGDGYTF. J is TRBJ1-2 and V is TRBV5-4; 10 nucleotides match TRBD1. V lost 2 bases to trimming and J lost 6 bases; unmatched junction nucleotides: 10. The CDR3 covers 16 residues. From germline, CDR1 is SGHNT and CDR2 YYREEE (reference sequence).